This T cell receptor (beta chain) originates from a study of Ad26.COV2.S vaccination and SARS-CoV-2 variants. About the research overall: Within the COV1001 Ad26.COV2.S trial arm, the donor was enrolled. Doses of Ad26.COV2.S were injected into muscle once or twice, 56 days apart.

Looked up from germline, CDR1 is SQVTM and CDR2 is ANQGSEA. The length of the CDR3 is 14 residues. The V gene lost 1 base and the J gene lost 2 bases, with 12 bases spanning the gap. Generated by immunoSEQ multiplex PCR, the TCRdb table keeps only in-frame clones and is missing some. In the table there are about 440,000 clones, 90% of which are singletons. Treatment specified: about 20 received Ad26.COV2.S at low or high dose, single or two shots; about 5 received placebo; per-sample allocation not given. On day 63 after the first injection, vaccine and placebo recipients gave samples. The sequencing used peripheral blood, collected in a trial of Ad26.COV2.S vaccine versus placebo. This chain links TRBV29-1 with TRBJ2-7; D might be TRBD2 (6 bases). The sequence was obtained from a person between 18 and 65 years old who received the Ad26.COV2.S COVID-19 vaccine or a placebo. The CDR3 spells CSVEVSGAAYEQYF. The CDR3 coding sequence is TGCAGCGTTGAAGTTTCGGGAGCGGCCTACGAGCAGTACTTC.